A single sample is the source of the 11 T cell receptor beta chains below, sequenced in a study of blood T cells in healthy people across ages. Sample-barcoded 5' priming and a J-beta primer mix drove a second PCR of roughly 6 to 12 cycles. TCRdb fed the 5' RACE reads into MiXCR, producing one record per CDR3 protein. The repertoire consists of over a million distinct CDR3 sequences, with roughly 43% occurring once and the leading ten covering roughly 3.7%. Sequenced sample: blood. These receptors were obtained from a woman under 30 in good health.

At least ten counts were recorded for this clonotype. The J gene is TRBJ2-3, the V gene TRBV7-2; TRBD2 matches 8 bases. The V gene's germline CDR1 is SGHTA and CDR2 FQGNSA. After removal of 5 bases from V and 0 bases from J, the junction contained 7 bases not matched to a gene. CDR3 length: 16 amino acids. The DNA for the CDR3 is TGTGCCAGCAGCACATTAGCGGGGAGAAGCACAGATACGCAGTATTTT. Amino acids: CASSTLAGRSTDTQYF.

V gene TRBV7-2 combines with J gene TRBJ2-1, with 7 bases that match TRBD2. The J segment lost 5 bases and the V segment lost 3 bases, leaving 7 bases of the junction unmatched. The CDR3 totals 15 residues. The germline CDR1 and CDR2 sequences are SGHTA and FQGNSA. This CDR3 is CASSFSLAADNEQFF. CDR3 in DNA: TGTGCCAGCAGCTTCTCCCTAGCGGCGGACAATGAGCAGTTCTTC. The whole variable domain, remainder taken from reference TRBV7-2 and TRBJ2-1, is GAGVSQSPSNKVTEKGKDVELRCDPISGHTALYWYRQSLGQGLEFLIYFQGNSAPDKSGLPSDRFSAERTGGSVSTLTIQRTQQEDSAVYLCASSFSLAADNEQFFGPGTRLTVL.

The genes are TRBV7-9 and TRBJ1-1, with a possible D match to TRBD1 (6 bases). The CDR3 runs 13 residues. Trimming stripped 5 bases from V and 7 bases from J, with 14 bases between. Germline V gene data show CDR1 as SEHNR and CDR2 as FQNEAQ (reference sequence). The chain's CDR3 is CASSPPGQHEAFF. DNA of the CDR3: TGTGCCAGCAGCCCCCCCGGACAGCATGAAGCTTTCTTT.

J is TRBJ1-2 and V is TRBV10-3, with D unresolved. V lost 6 bases, J lost 2 bases, and 13 bases lay in between. The CDR3 is 14 amino acids. Per germline, CDR1 ENHRY and CDR2 SYGVKD. The CDR3 reads CAIRSRTSNYGYTF. Here the CDR3 DNA reads TGTGCCATCAGATCACGCACTTCCAACTATGGCTACACCTTC.

V and J are TRBV5-1 and TRBJ1-6, with D unclear. CDR1 is SGHRS and CDR2 is YFSETQ in the germline V gene. Trimming took 10 bases from V and 14 from J, leaving 7 bases between them. The CDR3 runs 8 residues. The chain's CDR3 is CAPGTLHF. CDR3 nucleotide sequence: TGCGCCCCCGGCACCCTCCACTTT. The full variable domain, with the rest looked up from reference TRBV5-1 and TRBJ1-6, is KAGVTQTPRYLIKTRGQQVTLSCSPISGHRSVSWYQQTPGQGLQFLFEYFSETQRNKGNFPGRFSGRQFSNSRSEMNVSTLELGDSALYLCAPGTLHFGNGTRLTVT.

The J gene is TRBJ2-3, the V gene TRBV4-1; 8 positions match TRBD2. The CDR3 contains 18 residues. CDR1 is MGHRA and CDR2 is YSYEKL in the germline V gene. V shed 2 bases and J 6 bases; nucleotides not matched to a gene: 16. CDR3 nucleotide sequence: TGCGCCAGCAGCCAAATGGGACTAGTGGCTATTTCGAGTGATACGCAGTATTTT. Amino acid sequence: CASSQMGLVAISSDTQYF.

This clonotype was counted only a few times. The chain carries TRBV7-2 and TRBJ2-5, with D possibly being TRBD2 (6 bases). The V end was cut by 1 base, the J end by 4 bases, with 7 bases between. The CDR3 sequence is 13 residues long. CDR1 and CDR2 from the germline V gene are SGHTA and FQGNSA. The CDR3 is CASSLGRAETQYF. In DNA, the CDR3 is TGTGCCAGCAGCTTAGGGAGGGCAGAGACCCAGTACTTC.

The J gene is TRBJ1-2, the V gene TRBV11-2; D not resolved. Per germline, CDR1 SGHAT and CDR2 FQNNGV. Trimming cost V 5 bases and J 8 bases, with 15 bases left between them. The CDR3 has 13 amino acids. The CDR3 reads CASSAPWFEGYTF. The DNA of the CDR3 is TGTGCCAGCAGCGCCCCCTGGTTCGAGGGCTACACCTTC.

This clonotype was picked up a small number of times. The chain couples TRBV20-1 to TRBJ2-4; D perhaps matches TRBD2 (5 bases). This CDR3 is 15 amino acids long. With 5 bases removed from V and 2 bases from J, the gap between germline ends came to 16 bases. Germline V CDR1 and CDR2: DFQATT, SNEGSKA (reference sequence). The CDR3: CSALKRVVSKNIQYF. CDR3 DNA: TGCAGTGCTTTAAAGAGGGTTGTATCCAAAAACATTCAGTACTTC.

The CDR3: CASSPAMGYQETQYF. CDR3 bases: TGTGCCAGCAGCCCGGCTATGGGTTACCAAGAGACCCAGTACTTC. V is TRBV7-2 and J is TRBJ2-5; D gene unclear. Germline values: CDR1 SGHTA, CDR2 FQGNSA. The V gene lost 5 bases and the J gene lost 0 bases, with 13 bases spanning the gap. The CDR3 extends over 15 amino acids.

This rearrangement joins TRBV10-2 to TRBJ1-1; 10 positions agree with TRBD1. Germline loops: CDR1 WSHSY, CDR2 SAAADI. With V trimmed by 5 bases and J by 4 bases, 4 bases remained unmatched. This CDR3 is 14 amino acids long. This chain's CDR3 is CASSRRQGATEAFF. The CDR3, as DNA: TGCGCCAGCAGTAGACGACAGGGGGCCACTGAAGCTTTCTTT.